Below are 19 T cell receptor beta chains sequenced from a single sample in a study of T cell changes during pregnancy in multiple sclerosis. The repertoire was sequenced with immunoSEQ multiplex PCR; TCRdb's copy has only in-frame clones and lacks some. This sample has tens of thousands of clones, with approximately 90% found just once. Sequencing was performed on peripheral blood, taken before pregnancy. The receptors shown here come from a female donor with multiple sclerosis, enrolled in a pregnancy study.

The rearrangement links TRBV5-1 to TRBJ2-1; D not certain. The CDR3 consists of 14 residues. Germline CDR1 SGHRS, CDR2 YFSETQ. Trimming cost V 3 bases and J 3 bases, with 10 bases left between them. CDR3 sequence: CASSSGNSYNEQFF. CDR3 in DNA: TGCGCCAGCAGCTCGGGTAATAGCTACAATGAGCAGTTCTTC.

The rearrangement joins TRBV19 to TRBJ2-1; 8 nucleotides agree with TRBD1. Unmatched junction bases numbered 7, after V lost 4 bases and J lost 2 bases. Germline V CDR1 and CDR2: LNHDA, SQIVND (reference sequence). CDR3 length: 16 residues. The CDR3 loop is CASSNIPDRAYNEQFF. DNA for the CDR3: TGTGCCAGTAGTAACATACCGGACAGGGCCTACAATGAGCAGTTCTTC.

The chain employs TRBV15 and TRBJ1-1; weak D call: TRBD1 (5 bases). This CDR3 region has 14 residues. Germline values: CDR1 LNHNV, CDR2 YYDKDF (reference sequence). Trimming pared 3 bases from V and 6 bases from J, leaving 14 bases between. In DNA, the CDR3 is TGTGCCACCAGCAGCTACGGGGGTGACTCTGAAGCTTTCTTT. Translation: CATSSYGGDSEAFF.

J is TRBJ2-7 and V is TRBV10-1, with D maybe TRBD1 (7 bases). V was cut by 6 bases and J by 7 bases, with 25 bases left in between. Germline V CDR1 and CDR2: WNHNN, SYGVQD (reference sequence). The CDR3 consists of 16 residues. The DNA for the CDR3 is TGCGCCAGCAGCACCCCCGGGGGACAGCCCCCAGGGGAGCAGTACTTC. This gives the protein CASSTPGGQPPGEQYF.

The CDR3 protein is CASSPEASGRAGEQFF. In DNA form, the CDR3 reads TGTGCCAGCAGCCCGGAGGCTAGCGGGAGGGCCGGGGAGCAGTTCTTC. The chain couples TRBV11-3 to TRBJ2-1, with 12 bases lining up with TRBD2. This CDR3 has 16 amino acids. The V gene end was trimmed by 5 bases and the J gene end by 10 bases; junction bases not matched to a gene: 12. The V gene's germline CDR1 is SGHNT and CDR2 YENEEA.

The chain links TRBV2 to TRBJ2-1, with 7 nucleotides matching TRBD2. The CDR3 spans 15 residues. CDR1 SNHLY and CDR2 FYNNEI come from the germline V gene. V lost 7 bases to trimming and J lost 5 bases; unmatched junction nucleotides: 11. CDR3 sequence: CASTRGASGNNEQFF. The CDR3 region has the DNA TGTGCCAGCACCCGAGGGGCTAGCGGAAACAATGAGCAGTTCTTC.

The chain joins TRBV27 to TRBJ2-2; 14 positions match TRBD2. Germline loops: CDR1 MNHEY, CDR2 SMNVEV (reference sequence). The V gene end was trimmed by 6 bases and the J gene end by 9 bases; junction bases not matched to a gene: 6. The CDR3 sequence is 15 residues long. This CDR3 reads CASSSGTSGRRELFF. The CDR3 nucleotides read TGTGCCAGCAGCAGCGGGACTAGCGGGAGACGGGAGCTGTTTTTT.

The genes are TRBV27 and TRBJ2-2; the D gene is possibly TRBD1 (6 bases). Germline assignment: CDR1 MNHEY and CDR2 SMNVEV (reference sequence). Trimming pared 3 bases from V and 0 bases from J, leaving 8 bases between. There are 15 residues in the CDR3. CDR3 region: CASSFWTANTGELFF. The CDR3 nucleotides are TGTGCCAGCAGTTTTTGGACAGCGAACACCGGGGAGCTGTTTTTT.

The chain joins TRBV11-3 to TRBJ2-2; 9 bases agree with TRBD1. Germline-derived CDR1 and CDR2 are SGHNT and YENEEA. The CDR3 runs 13 residues. V was pared by 4 bases and J by 6 bases, with 0 bases of the junction left unmatched. The DNA of the CDR3 is TGTGCCAGCAGCTGGACAGGGGCCGGGGAGCTGTTTTTT. It is translated as CASSWTGAGELFF.

The sample holds one count of this clone. The chain has TRBV9 and TRBJ2-7; tentatively, D is TRBD1 (6 bases). This CDR3 is 15 amino acids long. Trimming took 0 bases from V and 0 from J, leaving 10 bases between them. Germline V gene sequence: CDR1 SGDLS, CDR2 YYNGEE. The CDR3: CASSVDPRGSYEQYF. For the CDR3, the DNA is TGTGCCAGCAGCGTAGACCCCAGGGGCTCCTACGAGCAGTACTTC.

In regard to this clone: Its ends do not fully match the called genes, so a read error is possible. This rearrangement joins TRBV7-2 to TRBJ2-5, with 11 bases matching TRBD2. Per germline, CDR1 SGHTA and CDR2 FQGNSA. This CDR3 comprises 14 residues. CDR3 sequence (DNA): TGTGCCAGCAGCTCTTACTTAGCGGGGGGGTTCTCGCACTTC. It specifies CASSSYLAGGFSHF.

The chain has TRBV19 and TRBJ2-1; D might be TRBD2 (6 bases). CDR1 is LNHDA and CDR2 is SQIVND in the germline V gene (reference sequence). The CDR3 extends over 17 amino acids. Deletions cut 10 bases from V and 10 bases from J, with 32 bases between. The CDR3 DNA reads as TGTGCCACCCGTTCGGATCGGTTCAGGGCGGGACGCGTCGAGCAGTTCTTC. Its protein product is CATRSDRFRAGRVEQFF.

The chain employs TRBV29-1 and TRBJ2-5; TRBD2 aligns across 11 bases. Germline CDR1 SQVTM, CDR2 ANQGSEA. V trimming: 3 bases; J trimming: 2 bases; junction bases outside the gene matches: 5. This CDR3 contains 15 residues. The CDR3 sequence: CSVDGTSGPQETQYF. CDR3 bases: TGCAGCGTTGACGGGACTAGCGGCCCGCAAGAGACCCAGTACTTC.

This sequence joins TRBV30 and TRBJ1-1; 10 nucleotides align to TRBD1. The CDR3 sequence is 15 residues long. V gave up 1 base and J gave up 0 bases; unmatched junction bases: 2. Germline V CDR1 and CDR2: GTSNPN, SVGIG (reference sequence). The CDR3 nucleotides read TGTGCCTGGAGTGGACAGGGGGCCCTGAACACTGAAGCTTTCTTT. Translating it yields CAWSGQGALNTEAFF.

This clone was seen once. This chain connects TRBV2 to TRBJ1-1; D is unclear. V was cut by 8 bases and J by 4 bases, with 14 bases left in between. The germline V gene encodes CDR1 SNHLY and CDR2 FYNNEI. The CDR3 is 13 residues long. The CDR3 DNA sequence: TGTGCCAGCCGCCCTGGGCATTCCACTGAAGCTTTCTTT. Its translation is CASRPGHSTEAFF.

This clone was seen a few times. The rearrangement joins TRBV19 to TRBJ2-2; the match to TRBD1 covers 7 bases. Germline trimming cut 7 bases from V and 4 bases from J; bases unmatched to any gene: 9. Germline V gene lookup returns CDR1 LNHDA and CDR2 SQIVND (reference sequence). The length of the CDR3 is 15 residues. CDR3 DNA: TGTGCCAGTACCCAGGGGGATATTTTCACCGGGGAGCTGTTTTTT. Protein: CASTQGDIFTGELFF.

V gene TRBV28 combines with J gene TRBJ2-7; possible D gene TRBD1, 6 bases. The CDR3 sequence is 14 residues long. Germline-derived CDR1 and CDR2 are MDHEN and SYDVKM. Trimming cost V 8 bases and J 1 base, with 15 bases left between them. The CDR3 spells CASFRSGQSYEQYF. The CDR3 nucleotides are TGTGCCAGCTTTCGTTCTGGACAGTCCTACGAGCAGTACTTC. Drawing the rest from reference TRBV28 and TRBJ2-7, the complete variable domain is DVKVTQSSRYLVKRTGEKVFLECVQDMDHENMFWYRQDPGLGLRLIYFSYDVKMKEKGDIPEGYSVSREKKERFSLILESASTNQTSMYLCASFRSGQSYEQYFGPGTRLTVT.

Worth noting for this clone: The same CDR3 arises from other DNA sequences in this sample as well. The gene calls are TRBV18 and TRBJ2-1; 7 bases align to TRBD1. CDR1 KGHSH and CDR2 LQKENI come from the germline V gene. The CDR3 loop spans 15 amino acids. With V trimmed by 3 bases and J by 1 base, 3 bases remained unmatched. The CDR3 reads CASSPRTGSYNEQFF. CDR3 nucleotides: TGTGCCAGCTCACCTCGGACAGGTTCCTACAATGAGCAGTTCTTC.

The chain is built from TRBV5-4 and TRBJ1-1, with 7 bases that match TRBD1. The CDR3 has 13 residues. Trimming cost V 3 bases and J 5 bases; bases outside gene matches: 4. From germline, CDR1 is SGHNT and CDR2 YYREEE (reference sequence). The CDR3 loop is CASSWDRQTEAFF. The CDR3 nucleotides read TGTGCCAGCAGCTGGGACAGACAAACTGAAGCTTTCTTT.